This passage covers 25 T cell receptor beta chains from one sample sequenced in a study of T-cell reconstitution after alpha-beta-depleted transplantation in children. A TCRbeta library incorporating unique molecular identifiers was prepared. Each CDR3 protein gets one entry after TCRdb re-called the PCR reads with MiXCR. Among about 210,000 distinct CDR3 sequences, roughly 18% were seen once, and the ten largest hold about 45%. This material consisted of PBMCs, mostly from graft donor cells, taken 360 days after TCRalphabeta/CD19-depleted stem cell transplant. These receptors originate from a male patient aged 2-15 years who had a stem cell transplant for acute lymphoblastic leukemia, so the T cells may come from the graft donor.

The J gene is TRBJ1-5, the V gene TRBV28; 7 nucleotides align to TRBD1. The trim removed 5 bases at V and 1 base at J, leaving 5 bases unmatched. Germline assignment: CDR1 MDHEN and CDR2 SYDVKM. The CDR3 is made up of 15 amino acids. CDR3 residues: CASSNSGQSNQPQHF. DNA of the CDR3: TGTGCCAGCAGTAACTCGGGACAGAGCAATCAGCCCCAGCATTTT.

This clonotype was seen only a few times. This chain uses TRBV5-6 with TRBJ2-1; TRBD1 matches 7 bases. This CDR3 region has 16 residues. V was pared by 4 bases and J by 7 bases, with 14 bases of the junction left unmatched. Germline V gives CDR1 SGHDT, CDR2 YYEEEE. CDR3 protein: CASSRPGQSTRNEQFF. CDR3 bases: TGTGCCAGCAGCCGCCCGGGACAGTCGACGAGGAATGAGCAGTTCTTC.

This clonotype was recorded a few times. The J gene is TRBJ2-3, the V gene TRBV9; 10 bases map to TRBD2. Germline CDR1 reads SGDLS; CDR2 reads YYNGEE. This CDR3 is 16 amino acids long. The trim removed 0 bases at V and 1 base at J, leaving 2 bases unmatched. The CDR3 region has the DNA TGTGCCAGCAGCGTAGGAGCGGGGGGGGGCACAGATACGCAGTATTTT. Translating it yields CASSVGAGGGTDTQYF.

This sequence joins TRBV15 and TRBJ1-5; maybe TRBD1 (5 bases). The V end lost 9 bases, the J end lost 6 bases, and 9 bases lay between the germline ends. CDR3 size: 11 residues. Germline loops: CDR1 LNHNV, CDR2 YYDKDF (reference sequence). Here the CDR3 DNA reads TGTGCCACGGGACGGTCTCAGCCCCAGCATTTT. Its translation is CATGRSQPQHF. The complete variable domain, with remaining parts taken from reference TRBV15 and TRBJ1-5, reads DAMVIQNPRYQVTQFGKPVTLSCSQTLNHNVMYWYQQKSSQAPKLLFHYYDKDFNNEADTPDNFQSRRPNTSFCFLDIRSPGLGDTAMYLCATGRSQPQHFGDGTRLSIL.

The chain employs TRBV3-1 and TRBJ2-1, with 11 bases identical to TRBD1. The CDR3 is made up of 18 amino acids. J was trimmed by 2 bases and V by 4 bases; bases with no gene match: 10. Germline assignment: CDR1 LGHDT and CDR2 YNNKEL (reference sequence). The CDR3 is CASSPGQGARGTYNEQFF. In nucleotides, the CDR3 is TGTGCCAGCAGCCCTGGACAGGGGGCGAGGGGAACCTACAATGAGCAGTTCTTC.

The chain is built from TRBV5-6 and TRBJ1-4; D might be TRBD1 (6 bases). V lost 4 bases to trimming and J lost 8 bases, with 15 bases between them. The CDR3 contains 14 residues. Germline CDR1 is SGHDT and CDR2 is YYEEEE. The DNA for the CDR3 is TGTGCCAGCAGCCTTGAGGGGGGAGAAGAAAAACTGTTTTTT. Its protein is CASSLEGGEEKLFF.

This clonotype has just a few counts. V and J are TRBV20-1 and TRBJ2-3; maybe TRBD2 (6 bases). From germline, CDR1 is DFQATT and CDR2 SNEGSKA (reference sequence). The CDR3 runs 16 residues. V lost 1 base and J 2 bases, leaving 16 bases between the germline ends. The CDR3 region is CSARALRDFLTDTQYF. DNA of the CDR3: TGCAGTGCTAGAGCTCTGCGGGACTTTCTCACAGATACGCAGTATTTT.

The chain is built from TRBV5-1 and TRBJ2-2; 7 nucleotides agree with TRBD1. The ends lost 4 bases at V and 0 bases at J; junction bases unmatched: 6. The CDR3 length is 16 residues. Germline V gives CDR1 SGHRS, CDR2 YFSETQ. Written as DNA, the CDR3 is TGCGCCAGCAGCCGTGCCGGGACAGCGAACACCGGGGAGCTGTTTTTT. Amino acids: CASSRAGTANTGELFF.

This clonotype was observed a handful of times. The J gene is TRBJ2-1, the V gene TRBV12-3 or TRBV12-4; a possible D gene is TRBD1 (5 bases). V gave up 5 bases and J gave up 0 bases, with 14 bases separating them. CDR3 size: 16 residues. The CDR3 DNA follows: TGTGCCAGCAGTGGGGCCCGCGGCGGCTCCTACAATGAGCAGTTCTTC. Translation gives CASSGARGGSYNEQFF.

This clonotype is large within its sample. For the CDR3, the DNA is TGTGCCAGCTCACCCCTCATCCTAAGCGTTTACCCCGACAATGAGCAGTTCTTC. This translates into CASSPLILSVYPDNEQFF. This sequence joins TRBV18 and TRBJ2-1; D gene ambiguous. Germline assignment: CDR1 KGHSH and CDR2 LQKENI. The CDR3 is 18 amino acids. V gave up 3 bases and J gave up 5 bases, with 23 bases separating them.

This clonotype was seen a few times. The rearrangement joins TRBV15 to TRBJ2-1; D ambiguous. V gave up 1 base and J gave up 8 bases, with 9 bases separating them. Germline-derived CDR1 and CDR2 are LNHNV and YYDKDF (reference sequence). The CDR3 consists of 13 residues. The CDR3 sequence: CATSRAGEDEQFF. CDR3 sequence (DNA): TGTGCCACCAGCAGAGCAGGCGAGGATGAGCAGTTCTTC.

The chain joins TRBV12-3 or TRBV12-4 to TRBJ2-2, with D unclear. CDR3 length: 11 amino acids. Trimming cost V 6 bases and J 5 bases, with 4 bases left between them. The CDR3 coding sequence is TGTGCCAGCAGCCATACCGGGGAGCTGTTTTTT. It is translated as CASSHTGELFF.

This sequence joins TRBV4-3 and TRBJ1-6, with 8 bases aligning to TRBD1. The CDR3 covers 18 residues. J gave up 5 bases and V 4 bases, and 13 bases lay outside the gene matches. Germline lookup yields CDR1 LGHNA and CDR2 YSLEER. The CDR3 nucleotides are TGCGCCAGCAGCCTATACACCCCGGACAGGGAGCATAATTCACCCCTCCACTTT. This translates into CASSLYTPDREHNSPLHF.

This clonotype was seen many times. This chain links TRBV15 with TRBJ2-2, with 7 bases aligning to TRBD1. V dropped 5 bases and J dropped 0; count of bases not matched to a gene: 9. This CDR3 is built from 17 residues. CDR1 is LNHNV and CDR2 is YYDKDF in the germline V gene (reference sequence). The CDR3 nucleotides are TGTGCCACCAGCCGCTTCAGGGACAGACCGAACACCGGGGAGCTGTTTTTT. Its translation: CATSRFRDRPNTGELFF.

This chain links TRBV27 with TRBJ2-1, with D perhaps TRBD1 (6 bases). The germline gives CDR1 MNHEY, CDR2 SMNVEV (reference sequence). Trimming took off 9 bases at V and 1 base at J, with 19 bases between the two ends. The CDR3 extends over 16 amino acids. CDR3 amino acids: CASTDTGPGSYNEQFF. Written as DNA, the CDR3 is TGTGCCAGTACCGATACAGGGCCGGGGTCCTACAATGAGCAGTTCTTC.

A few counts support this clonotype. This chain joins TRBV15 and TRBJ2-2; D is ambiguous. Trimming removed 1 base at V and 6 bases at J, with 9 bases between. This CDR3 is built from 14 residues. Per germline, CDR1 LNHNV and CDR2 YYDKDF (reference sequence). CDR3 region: CATSRGIGPGELFF. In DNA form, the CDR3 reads TGTGCCACCAGCAGAGGAATCGGACCCGGGGAGCTGTTTTTT.

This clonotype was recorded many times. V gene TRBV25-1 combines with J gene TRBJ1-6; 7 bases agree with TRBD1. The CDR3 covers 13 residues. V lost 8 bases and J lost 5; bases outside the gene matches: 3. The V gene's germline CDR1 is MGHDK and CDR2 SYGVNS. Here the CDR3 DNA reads TGTGCCAGCCGGGACAGCAATAATTCACCCCTCCACTTT. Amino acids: CASRDSNNSPLHF.

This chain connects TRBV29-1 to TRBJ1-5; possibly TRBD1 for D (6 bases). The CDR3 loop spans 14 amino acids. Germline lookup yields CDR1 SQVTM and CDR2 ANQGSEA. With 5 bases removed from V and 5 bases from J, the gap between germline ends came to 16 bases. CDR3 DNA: TGCAGCGTTAGGGACACCGGGTGGGATCAGCCCCAGCATTTT. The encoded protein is CSVRDTGWDQPQHF.

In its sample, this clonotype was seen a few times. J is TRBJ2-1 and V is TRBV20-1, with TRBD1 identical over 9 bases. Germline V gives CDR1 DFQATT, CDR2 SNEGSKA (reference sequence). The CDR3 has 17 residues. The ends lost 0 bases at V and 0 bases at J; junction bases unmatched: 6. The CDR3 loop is CSARDSDRGSSYNEQFF. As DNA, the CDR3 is TGCAGTGCTAGAGACTCGGACAGGGGATCCTCCTACAATGAGCAGTTCTTC.

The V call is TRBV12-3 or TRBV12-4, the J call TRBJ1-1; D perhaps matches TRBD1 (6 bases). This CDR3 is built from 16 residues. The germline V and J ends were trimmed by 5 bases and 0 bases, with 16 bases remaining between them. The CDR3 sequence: CASSRSSTGMNTEAFF. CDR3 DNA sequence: TGTGCCAGCAGTCGCTCCTCGACAGGAATGAACACTGAAGCTTTCTTT.

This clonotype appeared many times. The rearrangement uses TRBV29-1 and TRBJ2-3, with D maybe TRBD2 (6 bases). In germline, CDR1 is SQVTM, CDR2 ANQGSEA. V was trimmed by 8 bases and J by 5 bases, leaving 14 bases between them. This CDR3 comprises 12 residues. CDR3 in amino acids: CSSLSGGDTQYF. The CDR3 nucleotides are TGCAGCTCCCTGTCCGGGGGAGATACGCAGTATTTT.

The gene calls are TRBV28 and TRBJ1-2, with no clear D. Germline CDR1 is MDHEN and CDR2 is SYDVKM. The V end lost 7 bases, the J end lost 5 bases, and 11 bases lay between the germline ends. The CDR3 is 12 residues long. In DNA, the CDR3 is TGTGCCAGCACCCCGTTGGGTTATGGCTACACCTTC. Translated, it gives CASTPLGYGYTF.

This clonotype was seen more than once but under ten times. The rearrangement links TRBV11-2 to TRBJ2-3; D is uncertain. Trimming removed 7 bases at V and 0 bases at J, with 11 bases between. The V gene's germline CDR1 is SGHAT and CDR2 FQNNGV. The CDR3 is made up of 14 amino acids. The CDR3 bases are TGTGCCAGCACCCAGAGATTTAGCACAGATACGCAGTATTTT. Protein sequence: CASTQRFSTDTQYF.

Here the CDR3 reads CASSSLRDRGKSFAGELFF. CDR3 DNA sequence: TGTGCCAGCAGCTCCCTGAGGGACAGGGGTAAATCTTTCGCCGGGGAGCTGTTTTTT. The genes are TRBV11-2 and TRBJ2-2, with 10 nucleotides matching TRBD1. The CDR3 is 19 amino acids. The trim removed 4 bases at V and 6 bases at J, leaving 17 bases unmatched. Germline CDR1 is SGHAT and CDR2 is FQNNGV.

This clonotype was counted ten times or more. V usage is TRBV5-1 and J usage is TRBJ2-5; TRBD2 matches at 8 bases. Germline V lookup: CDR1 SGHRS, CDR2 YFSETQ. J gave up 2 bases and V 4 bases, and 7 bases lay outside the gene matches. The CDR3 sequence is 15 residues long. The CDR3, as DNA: TGCGCCAGCAGCAGTCTAGCGGGTGCACAAGAGACCCAGTACTTC. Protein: CASSSLAGAQETQYF.